The 17 T cell receptor beta chains listed next were all sequenced from one sample in a study of human T cells and chemical hapten exposure. Specified time point: patch test 2, 6 weeks after DPC sensitization. Treatment here: therapeutic diphenylcyclopropenone sensitization with weekly scalp DPC. TCRdb passed the RACE reads through MiXCR, listing each CDR3 protein once. The data show tens of thousands of distinct CDR3 sequences, less than 11% seen once. The source was whole blood, collected in connection with sensitization to the hapten diphenylcyclopropenone (DPC). Source of these receptors: a woman in her fifties or sixties with alopecia areata. Some clones in this sample may be carry-over from other donors' samples.

The J gene is TRBJ2-5, the V gene TRBV7-9; D remains unclear. CDR1 and CDR2 (germline): SEHNR, FQNEAQ (reference sequence). The CDR3 is 15 amino acids. V dropped 5 bases and J dropped 2 bases, with 15 bases sitting between them. CDR3 in amino acids: CASSLFGRSQETQYF. The CDR3 DNA is TGTGCCAGCAGCCTCTTTGGTCGGAGTCAAGAGACCCAGTACTTC.

The CDR3, as DNA: TGCGCCAGCAGCTTGGTACTAGCGAAAGGCAATGAGCAGTTCTTC. Translated: CASSLVLAKGNEQFF. The chain combines TRBV5-1 with TRBJ2-1; the match to TRBD2 covers 7 bases. Germline-derived CDR1 and CDR2 are SGHRS and YFSETQ. This CDR3 has 15 residues. Trimming at V came to 0 bases and at J to 6 bases, leaving 6 bases not matched to a gene.

A few counts support this clonotype. The chain couples TRBV20-1 to TRBJ2-4; D gene ambiguous. V shed 4 bases and J shed 0 bases, with 10 bases lying between them. This CDR3 has 14 amino acids. Germline values: CDR1 DFQATT, CDR2 SNEGSKA (reference sequence). The CDR3 spells CSATERLAKNIQYF. As DNA, the CDR3 is TGCAGTGCTACGGAACGACTAGCCAAAAACATTCAGTACTTC.

This clonotype has just a few counts. The J gene is TRBJ2-5, the V gene TRBV3-1; 9 nucleotides match TRBD2. Germline CDR1 is LGHDT and CDR2 is YNNKEL (reference sequence). With 4 bases clipped from V and 2 bases from J, the junction kept 14 bases outside the gene matches. This CDR3 is built from 18 residues. In nucleotides, the CDR3 is TGTGCCAGCAGCCGACTGGCGTCGGGGCTAGCGGGGCAAGAGACCCAGTACTTC. Amino acid sequence: CASSRLASGLAGQETQYF.

This clonotype was detected many times. This rearrangement joins TRBV6-5 to TRBJ2-7; D is possibly TRBD1 (5 bases). V lost 2 bases, J lost 6 bases, and 11 bases lay in between. The CDR3 consists of 13 residues. Per the germline V gene, CDR1 is MNHEY and CDR2 is SVGAGI. In DNA, the CDR3 is TGTGCCAGCAGTTACCAGGGAACGGGCGAGCAGTACTTC. Translating it yields CASSYQGTGEQYF.

This clonotype was seen only a few times. At one end the junction does not follow the germline gene, possibly because of a read error. The chain joins TRBV18 to TRBJ2-6; weak D call: TRBD2 (5 bases). This CDR3 region has 15 residues. CDR1 and CDR2 (germline): KGHSH, LQKENI. The CDR3 bases are TGTGCCAGCTCACCACCGCGGGCTGGAGCCAACGTCCTGACTTTC. Translation gives CASSPPRAGANVLTF.

This clonotype was seen repeatedly, ten times or more. The chain couples TRBV19 to TRBJ2-2; D is uncertain. CDR3 length: 16 amino acids. V lost 7 bases to trimming and J lost 2 bases, with 17 bases between them. Germline V gene sequence: CDR1 LNHDA, CDR2 SQIVND (reference sequence). DNA for the CDR3: TGTGCCAGTACCACATCCAGACTTAGAAACACCGGGGAGCTGTTTTTT. Protein: CASTTSRLRNTGELFF.

This clonotype was seen a few times. The chain combines TRBV5-4 with TRBJ1-2; tentatively, D is TRBD1 (6 bases). The CDR3 length is 13 residues. The V gene lost 4 bases and the J gene lost 7 bases, with 14 bases spanning the gap. The germline CDR1 and CDR2 sequences are SGHNT and YYREEE (reference sequence). CDR3: CASSRDRRSGYTF. The CDR3 nucleotides read TGTGCCAGCAGCCGAGACAGGCGGAGTGGCTACACCTTC.

This clonotype was seen a handful of times. The rearrangement uses TRBV11-2 and TRBJ1-2, with D hard to call. Germline CDR1 and CDR2: SGHAT and FQNNGV. V lost 0 bases and J lost 8, with 19 bases in between. The CDR3 sequence is 16 residues long. CDR3 sequence: CASSLDRMAALEGYTF. The CDR3 DNA sequence: TGTGCCAGCAGCTTAGACCGGATGGCAGCCCTTGAGGGCTACACCTTC.

This clonotype appeared a few times. This chain joins TRBV2 and TRBJ1-6; unclear D gene. The CDR3 has 12 amino acids. Germline V gives CDR1 SNHLY, CDR2 FYNNEI. The V and J ends lost 8 bases and 13 bases respectively, with 15 bases between them. CDR3 sequence: CASGSGGPPLHF. Written as DNA, the CDR3 is TGTGCCAGCGGGTCTGGAGGACCGCCCCTCCACTTT.

This clonotype has ten or more counts. The V call is TRBV30, the J call TRBJ2-1; 9 bases are a match to TRBD2. The CDR3 consists of 16 residues. Germline lookup yields CDR1 GTSNPN and CDR2 SVGIG (reference sequence). Unmatched junction bases numbered 13, after V lost 0 bases and J lost 10 bases. The chain's CDR3 is CAWSVIVSSGIGEQFF. The CDR3 bases are TGTGCCTGGAGTGTAATCGTGTCTAGCGGGATTGGGGAGCAGTTCTTC.

This clonotype occurred many times. The chain is built from TRBV6-2 or TRBV6-3 and TRBJ2-2, with 7 bases fitting TRBD1. The ends lost 5 bases at V and 5 bases at J; junction bases unmatched: 5. The CDR3 consists of 14 residues. CDR1 MNHEY and CDR2 SVGEGT come from the germline V gene. CDR3 DNA sequence: TGTGCCAGCAGTGGACAGGCCGAGACCGGGGAGCTGTTTTTT. It translates to CASSGQAETGELFF.

The table lists this clonotype with a few counts. The chain uses TRBV10-2 and TRBJ2-1; 10 bases map to TRBD2. The junction had 9 bases not matched to a gene; V was cut back by 7 bases and J by 9 bases. The germline V gene has CDR1 WSHSY and CDR2 SAAADI. The CDR3 totals 14 residues. CDR3 region: CASTASGRFSEQFF. The CDR3 DNA is TGCGCCAGCACTGCTAGCGGGAGATTTAGTGAGCAGTTCTTC.

There are many counts of this clonotype. The chain is built from TRBV29-1 and TRBJ2-1; 13 positions agree with TRBD2. The junction had 12 bases not matched to a gene; V was cut back by 4 bases and J by 6 bases. The germline gives CDR1 SQVTM, CDR2 ANQGSEA. The length of the CDR3 is 17 residues. The CDR3 nucleotides read TGCAGCGTTGGTAGGTTTGGGACTAGCGGGACGGGCAATGAGCAGTTCTTC. Translating gives CSVGRFGTSGTGNEQFF.

This clonotype was seen repeatedly, ten times or more. This chain connects TRBV21-1 to TRBJ2-7; the table names TRBD1, a call not compared with the DNA. TRBV21-1 has pseudogene status. The CDR3 sequence is 16 residues long. The CDR3 protein is CASSKSGRKRLGEQYF. The CDR3 DNA follows: TGTGCCAGCAGCAAGTCCGGGAGAAAGAGATTGGGGGAGCAGTACTTC.

This clonotype was seen more than once but under ten times. The gene calls are TRBV12-3 or TRBV12-4 and TRBJ2-2, with D uncertain. The germline V and J ends were trimmed by 5 bases and 5 bases, with 9 bases remaining between them. The CDR3 contains 13 residues. Here the CDR3 DNA reads TGTGCCAGCAGTCCCCGGCGTACCGGGGAGCTGTTTTTT. It translates to CASSPRRTGELFF.

J is TRBJ2-1 and V is TRBV2; 12 nucleotides agree with TRBD2. This CDR3 comprises 16 residues. V was clipped by 4 bases and J by 0 bases; unmatched bases: 1. Germline assignment: CDR1 SNHLY and CDR2 FYNNEI. The CDR3 is CASSGTSGVSYNEQFF. DNA for the CDR3: TGTGCCAGCAGTGGGACTAGCGGGGTCTCCTACAATGAGCAGTTCTTC.